A selection of T cell receptor beta chains follows, all from one sample in a study of shared clonotypes between healthy human individuals. TCRdb keeps only in-frame clones here, not all; method: immunoSEQ multiplex PCR. This table has approximately 340,000 clones, around 74% appearing once. Sample: memory CD4+ T cells sorted from blood. Receptors were obtained from a man aged 25 to 40 in good health. CDR3s include the opening cysteine and the closing phenylalanine or tryptophan. The D gene is left open where the match is weak. The size field is filled for only some rows; it gives once, few, many or a size class.

d_call: NA
clone_size: NA
v_call: TRBV5-8
j_call: TRBJ1-4
cdr3_nt: TGTGCCAGCAGCTTAACACAGGGAGCTGTTGCAACTAATGAAAAACTGTTTTTT
cdr3_aa: CASSLTQGAVATNEKLFF

d_call: NA
clone_size: NA
v_call: TRBV5-1
j_call: TRBJ1-1
cdr3_nt: TGCGCCAGCAGCTTGGGGGGGCACCAAGAGGAAGCTTTCTTT
cdr3_aa: CASSLGGHQEEAFF

d_call: TRBD1
clone_size: NA
v_call: TRBV6-5
j_call: TRBJ2-7
cdr3_nt: TGTGCCAGCAGGGGACAGACATACGAGCAGTACTTC
cdr3_aa: CASRGQTYEQYF

d_call: NA
clone_size: NA
v_call: TRBV4-2
j_call: TRBJ2-1
cdr3_nt: TGTGCCAGCAGCCAAGGGGGGGAATCCTACAATGAGCAGTTCTTC
cdr3_aa: CASSQGGESYNEQFF

d_call: TRBD2
clone_size: NA
v_call: TRBV19
j_call: TRBJ2-2
cdr3_nt: TGTGCCAGTACCCCCGCCCCGACTAGCGGGAGACCGGGGGAGCTGTTTTTT
cdr3_aa: CASTPAPTSGRPGELFF

d_call: NA
clone_size: NA
v_call: TRBV19
j_call: TRBJ1-5
cdr3_nt: TGTGCCAGTAGTATTGATGACAGGCAGCGTGGTATACGGCCCCAGCATTTT
cdr3_aa: CASSIDDRQRGIRPQHF

d_call: TRBD1
clone_size: once
v_call: TRBV6-5
j_call: TRBJ1-2
cdr3_nt: TGTGCCAGCAGTCCCGGGACAGGCGTCTATGGCTACACCTTC
cdr3_aa: CASSPGTGVYGYTF

d_call: NA
clone_size: NA
v_call: TRBV6-5
j_call: TRBJ1-6
cdr3_nt: TGTGCCAGCAGGGGGATAGGACGGAATAATTCACCCCTCCACTTT
cdr3_aa: CASRGIGRNNSPLHF

d_call: NA
clone_size: few
v_call: TRBV2
j_call: TRBJ2-6
cdr3_nt: TGTGCCAGCGTGAAGAGGGATGGGGCCAACGTCCTGACTTTC
cdr3_aa: CASVKRDGANVLTF

d_call: TRBD1
clone_size: NA
v_call: TRBV30
j_call: TRBJ1-2
cdr3_nt: TGTGCCTGGAGGGACAGGTGGCCCTTTTCGGGCTACACCTTC
cdr3_aa: CAWRDRWPFSGYTF

d_call: NA
clone_size: many
v_call: TRBV4-1
j_call: TRBJ1-1
cdr3_nt: TGCGCCAGCAGCTGGAATCCGGGACGTAAGAACACTGAAGCTTTCTTT
cdr3_aa: CASSWNPGRKNTEAFF

d_call: TRBD2
clone_size: NA
v_call: TRBV2
j_call: TRBJ2-5
cdr3_nt: TGTGCCAGCAGTCCTTCCCCGGGGGGGGGTGAGACCCAGTACTTC
cdr3_aa: CASSPSPGGGETQYF

d_call: TRBD2
clone_size: NA
v_call: TRBV5-6
j_call: TRBJ2-7
cdr3_nt: TGTGCCAGCACCATAACCCCTACTAGCGGGACCGAGCAGTACTTC
cdr3_aa: CASTITPTSGTEQYF

d_call: NA
clone_size: NA
v_call: TRBV19
j_call: TRBJ2-1
cdr3_nt: TGTGCCAGTAGTATAGACAGGGGTGAGCAGTTCTTC
cdr3_aa: CASSIDRGEQFF

d_call: NA
clone_size: NA
v_call: TRBV5-6
j_call: TRBJ2-6
cdr3_nt: TGTGCCAGCAGCTTAGGGCTCTCTGGGGCCAACGTCCTGACTTTC
cdr3_aa: CASSLGLSGANVLTF

d_call: TRBD1
clone_size: NA
v_call: TRBV28
j_call: TRBJ2-7
cdr3_nt: TGTGCCAGCAGTCCGTTGGACAGGAACCCCTACGAGCAGTACTTC
cdr3_aa: CASSPLDRNPYEQYF

d_call: TRBD1
clone_size: NA
v_call: TRBV2
j_call: TRBJ1-4
cdr3_nt: TGTGCCAGCAGACCCGGACAGGGATCTGAAAAACTGTTTTTT
cdr3_aa: CASRPGQGSEKLFF

d_call: NA
clone_size: NA
v_call: TRBV5-8
j_call: TRBJ1-1
cdr3_nt: TGTGCCAGCAGCTTGGTAGGGTCACCGAACACTGAAGCTTTCTTT
cdr3_aa: CASSLVGSPNTEAFF

d_call: TRBD1
clone_size: NA
v_call: TRBV2
j_call: TRBJ2-4
cdr3_nt: TGTGCCACCACCCCGGGACAGAGGAACATTCAGTACTTC
cdr3_aa: CATTPGQRNIQYF

d_call: NA
clone_size: NA
v_call: TRBV10-1
j_call: TRBJ1-2
cdr3_nt: TGCGCCAGCAGTGAGGCTATGGTCGGACACTCTAACTATGGCTACACCTTC
cdr3_aa: CASSEAMVGHSNYGYTF

d_call: NA
clone_size: many
v_call: TRBV2
j_call: TRBJ1-5
cdr3_nt: TGTGCCAGCTGTTTGCAGAGCAATCAGCCCCAGCATTTT
cdr3_aa: CASCLQSNQPQHF

d_call: TRBD1
clone_size: once
v_call: TRBV28
j_call: TRBJ1-2
cdr3_nt: TGTGCCAGCAGTTTTTCCGGGACAGGGCCAAAAGGCTATGGCTACACCTTC
cdr3_aa: CASSFSGTGPKGYGYTF

d_call: TRBD2
clone_size: NA
v_call: TRBV28
j_call: TRBJ2-2
cdr3_nt: TGTGCCAGCAGTTTCTGGTCACTAGCGGGAGCGGACGGGGAGCTGTTTTTT
cdr3_aa: CASSFWSLAGADGELFF

d_call: NA
clone_size: NA
v_call: TRBV2
j_call: TRBJ2-3
cdr3_nt: TGTGCCAGCAAGGCTACGAGTGAGTCAGATACGCAGTATTTT
cdr3_aa: CASKATSESDTQYF

d_call: NA
clone_size: NA
v_call: TRBV11-2
j_call: TRBJ2-6
cdr3_nt: TGTGCCAGCAGCTTTACGCTCGGCAGAAACTCTGGGGCCAACGTCCTGACTTTC
cdr3_aa: CASSFTLGRNSGANVLTF

d_call: NA
clone_size: NA
v_call: TRBV7-9
j_call: TRBJ1-1
cdr3_nt: TGTGCCAGCAGCCAATCGACGCGGGGCACTGAAGCTTTCTTT
cdr3_aa: CASSQSTRGTEAFF

d_call: TRBD2
clone_size: NA
v_call: TRBV9
j_call: TRBJ2-5
cdr3_nt: TGTGCCAGCGGAAGACAGACGGGGGGAGAGACCCAGTACTTC
cdr3_aa: CASGRQTGGETQYF

d_call: NA
clone_size: NA
v_call: TRBV10-1
j_call: TRBJ1-1
cdr3_nt: TGCGCCAGCTCCTTTGGGTTGGGCACTGAAGCTTTCTTT
cdr3_aa: CASSFGLGTEAFF

d_call: NA
clone_size: once
v_call: TRBV7-3
j_call: TRBJ2-1
cdr3_nt: TGTGCCAGCAGCTTCCGGTGGAACAATGAGCAGTTCTTC
cdr3_aa: CASSFRWNNEQFF

d_call: TRBD1
clone_size: NA
v_call: TRBV25-1
j_call: TRBJ1-2
cdr3_nt: TGTGCCAGCAGTGGGTCCGGGACAGGGGTCTATGGCTACACCTTC
cdr3_aa: CASSGSGTGVYGYTF

d_call: NA
clone_size: NA
v_call: TRBV7-7
j_call: TRBJ2-1
cdr3_nt: TGTGCTAGCAGCGCTATTGACGGGAGCTATGGCGAGCAGTTCTTC
cdr3_aa: CASSAIDGSYGEQFF

d_call: NA
clone_size: NA
v_call: TRBV7-2
j_call: TRBJ1-5
cdr3_nt: TGTGCCAGCAGCTTCCTGATCGATCAGCCCCAGCATTTT
cdr3_aa: CASSFLIDQPQHF

d_call: TRBD2
clone_size: NA
v_call: TRBV7-9
j_call: TRBJ2-5
cdr3_nt: TGTGCCAGCAGCTTAAATCGGGCGGGAGTGGAGACCCAGTACTTC
cdr3_aa: CASSLNRAGVETQYF

d_call: TRBD1
clone_size: NA
v_call: TRBV29-1
j_call: TRBJ2-1
cdr3_nt: TGCAGCGTTGTCGGGGGACAGGCTCTCTCCTACAATGAGCAGTTCTTC
cdr3_aa: CSVVGGQALSYNEQFF

d_call: NA
clone_size: NA
v_call: TRBV7-8
j_call: TRBJ2-1
cdr3_nt: TGTGCCAGCAGCCCGCGAGATAGCAGGGGAAATGAGCAGTTCTTC
cdr3_aa: CASSPRDSRGNEQFF

d_call: NA
clone_size: few
v_call: TRBV28
j_call: TRBJ1-2
cdr3_nt: TGTGCCAGCAGTAAGGCAGGGATCTATGGCTACACCTTC
cdr3_aa: CASSKAGIYGYTF

d_call: TRBD2
clone_size: NA
v_call: TRBV5-8
j_call: TRBJ2-1
cdr3_nt: TGTGCCAGCAGCCCACTAGCGAGCTCCTACAATGAGCAGTTCTTC
cdr3_aa: CASSPLASSYNEQFF

d_call: TRBD1
clone_size: NA
v_call: TRBV7-9
j_call: TRBJ1-5
cdr3_nt: TGTGCCAGCAGGACGGGACAGGGTGATCAGCCCCAGCATTTT
cdr3_aa: CASRTGQGDQPQHF

d_call: NA
clone_size: NA
v_call: TRBV30
j_call: TRBJ1-2
cdr3_nt: TGTGCCTGGAGTGACCCTCCGGGGCTCAGGGGCTACACCTTC
cdr3_aa: CAWSDPPGLRGYTF

d_call: NA
clone_size: NA
v_call: TRBV21-1
j_call: TRBJ1-2
cdr3_nt: TGTGCCAGCGAGCAGGGGGTGAGATATGGCTACACCTTC
cdr3_aa: CASEQGVRYGYTF

d_call: TRBD2
clone_size: NA
v_call: TRBV18
j_call: TRBJ2-1
cdr3_nt: TGTGCCAGCTCACCACCGTTCACTAGCGGGAGGGCCAATGAGCAGTTCTTC
cdr3_aa: CASSPPFTSGRANEQFF

d_call: NA
clone_size: NA
v_call: TRBV5-4
j_call: TRBJ1-4
cdr3_nt: TGTGCCAGCAGCTTGCGCGGGGGCACGAATGAAAAACTGTTTTTT
cdr3_aa: CASSLRGGTNEKLFF

d_call: TRBD2
clone_size: NA
v_call: TRBV29-1
j_call: TRBJ2-1
cdr3_nt: TGCAGCGCGAGCGGGAGCCCTGCCGGTGAGCAGTTCTTC
cdr3_aa: CSASGSPAGEQFF

d_call: NA
clone_size: NA
v_call: TRBV28
j_call: TRBJ1-5
cdr3_nt: TGTGCCAGCAGTCCTCCAGGGGCCAATCAGCCCCAGCATTTT
cdr3_aa: CASSPPGANQPQHF

d_call: TRBD2
clone_size: NA
v_call: TRBV9
j_call: TRBJ2-3
cdr3_nt: TGTGCCAGCAGCGCGAGTAGCGGGAGCGTTACAGATACGCAGTATTTT
cdr3_aa: CASSASSGSVTDTQYF

d_call: NA
clone_size: NA
v_call: TRBV14
j_call: TRBJ2-4
cdr3_nt: TGTGCCAGCAGCCAAGCTCTAGCCAAAAACATTCAGTACTTC
cdr3_aa: CASSQALAKNIQYF

d_call: TRBD2
clone_size: NA
v_call: TRBV5-4
j_call: TRBJ2-3
cdr3_nt: TGTGCCAGCAGCTTGGCCCCAACTAGCGGCACAGATACGCAGTATTTT
cdr3_aa: CASSLAPTSGTDTQYF

d_call: NA
clone_size: few
v_call: TRBV6-6
j_call: TRBJ2-7
cdr3_nt: TGTGCCAGCAGTTACTCACCCAAGGGGTCCTACGAGCAGTACTTC
cdr3_aa: CASSYSPKGSYEQYF

d_call: NA
clone_size: NA
v_call: TRBV4-2
j_call: TRBJ2-3
cdr3_nt: TGTGCCAGCAGCCAAGGGAGATTTGGAGGGGGCCCTAGCACAGATACGCAGTATTTT
cdr3_aa: CASSQGRFGGGPSTDTQYF

d_call: NA
clone_size: NA
v_call: TRBV6-5
j_call: TRBJ2-2
cdr3_nt: TGTGCCAGCAGTTACTCGTGGAGGGGCGCGGGCGGGGAGCTGTTTTTT
cdr3_aa: CASSYSWRGAGGELFF

d_call: TRBD1
clone_size: NA
v_call: TRBV27
j_call: TRBJ2-2
cdr3_nt: TGTGCCAGCAGTCTGTTAGGGCAGGGGGCCGGGGAGCTGTTTTTT
cdr3_aa: CASSLLGQGAGELFF

d_call: NA
clone_size: few
v_call: TRBV2
j_call: TRBJ2-7
cdr3_nt: TGTGCCAGCAGGAGGGACCACGCTTCCTACGAGCAGTACTTC
cdr3_aa: CASRRDHASYEQYF

d_call: NA
clone_size: few
v_call: TRBV28
j_call: TRBJ1-5
cdr3_nt: TGTGCCAGCAGGGACCTCAGAGATCAGCCCCAGCATTTT
cdr3_aa: CASRDLRDQPQHF

d_call: TRBD2
clone_size: NA
v_call: TRBV5-1
j_call: TRBJ2-7
cdr3_nt: TGCGCCAGCAGCTTGTTAATAGCGGGACCGAACTACGAGCAGTACTTC
cdr3_aa: CASSLLIAGPNYEQYF

d_call: TRBD1
clone_size: NA
v_call: TRBV6-1
j_call: TRBJ2-5
cdr3_nt: TGTGCGGGTCGACAGGGCTGGGAAGAGACCCAGTACTTC
cdr3_aa: CAGRQGWEETQYF

d_call: TRBD2
clone_size: NA
v_call: TRBV7-3
j_call: TRBJ2-1
cdr3_nt: TGTGCCAGCAGCTTATCTAGCGGGGGGTACAATGAGCAGTTCTTC
cdr3_aa: CASSLSSGGYNEQFF

d_call: TRBD2
clone_size: NA
v_call: TRBV27
j_call: TRBJ2-7
cdr3_nt: TGTGCCAGCAGTTTCTTCGGGACTAGCGGGAACAACGAGCAGTACTTC
cdr3_aa: CASSFFGTSGNNEQYF